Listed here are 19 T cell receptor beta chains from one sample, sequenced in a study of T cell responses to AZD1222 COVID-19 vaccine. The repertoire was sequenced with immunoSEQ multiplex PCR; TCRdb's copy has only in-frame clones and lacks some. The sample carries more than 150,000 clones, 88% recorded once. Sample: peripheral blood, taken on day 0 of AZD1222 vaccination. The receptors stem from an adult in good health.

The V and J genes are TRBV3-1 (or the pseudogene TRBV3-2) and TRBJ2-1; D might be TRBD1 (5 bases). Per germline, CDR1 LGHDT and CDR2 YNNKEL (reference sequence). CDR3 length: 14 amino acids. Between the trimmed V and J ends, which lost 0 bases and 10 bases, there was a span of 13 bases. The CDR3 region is CASSQDVGQGEQFF. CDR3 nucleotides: TGTGCCAGCAGCCAAGATGTGGGCCAGGGAGAGCAGTTCTTC.

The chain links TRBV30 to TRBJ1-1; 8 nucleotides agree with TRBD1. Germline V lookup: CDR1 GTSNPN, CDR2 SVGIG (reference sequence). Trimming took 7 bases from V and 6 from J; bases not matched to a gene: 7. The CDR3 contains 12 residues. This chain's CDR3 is CASDRETPEAFF. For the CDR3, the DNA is TGTGCCTCGGACAGGGAAACCCCTGAAGCTTTCTTT.

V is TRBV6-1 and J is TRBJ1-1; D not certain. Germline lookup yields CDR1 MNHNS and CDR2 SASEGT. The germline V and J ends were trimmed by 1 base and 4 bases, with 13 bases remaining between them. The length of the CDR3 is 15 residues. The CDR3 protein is CASSEVTVGSTEAFF. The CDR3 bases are TGTGCCAGCAGTGAAGTCACAGTGGGGTCCACTGAAGCTTTCTTT.

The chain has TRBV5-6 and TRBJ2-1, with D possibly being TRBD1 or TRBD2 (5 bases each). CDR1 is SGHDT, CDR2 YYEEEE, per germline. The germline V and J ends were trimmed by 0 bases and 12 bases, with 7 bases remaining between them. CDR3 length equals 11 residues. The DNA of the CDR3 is TGTGCCAGCAGCTTGGCCGGGACGCAGTTCTTC. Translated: CASSLAGTQFF.

The chain's CDR3 is CASSSSGTLGTEAFF. In DNA, the CDR3 is TGTGCCAGCAGCTCGTCCGGGACGCTAGGTACTGAAGCTTTCTTT. The chain couples TRBV9 to TRBJ1-1; the D gene is possibly TRBD1 (5 bases). Trimming removed 4 bases at V and 5 bases at J, with 18 bases between. CDR1 is SGDLS, CDR2 YYNGEE, per germline. The CDR3 covers 15 residues. The variable domain in full, completed from reference TRBV9 and TRBJ1-1, reads DSGVTQTPKHLITATGQRVTLRCSPRSGDLSVYWYQQSLDQGLQFLIQYYNGEERAKGNILERFSAQQFPDLHSELNLSSLELGDSALYFCASSSSGTLGTEAFFGQGTRLTVV.

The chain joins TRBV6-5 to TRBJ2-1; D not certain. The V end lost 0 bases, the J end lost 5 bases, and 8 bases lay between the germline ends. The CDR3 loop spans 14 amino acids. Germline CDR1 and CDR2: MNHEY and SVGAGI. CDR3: CASSYSNQNNEQFF. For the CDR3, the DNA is TGTGCCAGCAGTTACTCGAACCAGAACAATGAGCAGTTCTTC.

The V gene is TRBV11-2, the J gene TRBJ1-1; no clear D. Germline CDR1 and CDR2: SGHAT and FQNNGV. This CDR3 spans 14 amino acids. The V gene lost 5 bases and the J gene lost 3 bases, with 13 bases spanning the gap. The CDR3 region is CASSRWTTDTEAFF. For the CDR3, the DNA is TGTGCCAGCAGCCGCTGGACCACTGACACTGAAGCTTTCTTT.

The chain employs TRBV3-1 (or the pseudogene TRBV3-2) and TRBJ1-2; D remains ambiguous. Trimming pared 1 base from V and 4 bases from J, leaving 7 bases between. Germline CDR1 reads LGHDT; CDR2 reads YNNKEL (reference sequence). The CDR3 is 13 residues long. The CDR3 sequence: CASSQVKAYGYTF. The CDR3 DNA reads TGTGCCAGCAGCCAAGTAAAGGCCTATGGCTACACCTTC.

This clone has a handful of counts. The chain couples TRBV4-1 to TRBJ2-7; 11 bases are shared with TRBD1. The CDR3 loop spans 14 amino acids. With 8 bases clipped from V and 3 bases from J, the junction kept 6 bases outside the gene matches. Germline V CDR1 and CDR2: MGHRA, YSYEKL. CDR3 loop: CASGPGTGGYEQYF. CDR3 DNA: TGCGCCAGCGGCCCCGGGACAGGGGGCTACGAGCAGTACTTC.

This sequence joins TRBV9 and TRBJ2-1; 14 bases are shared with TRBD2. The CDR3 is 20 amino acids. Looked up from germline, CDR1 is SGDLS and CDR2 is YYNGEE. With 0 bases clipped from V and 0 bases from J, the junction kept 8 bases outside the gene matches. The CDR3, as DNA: TGTGCCAGCAGCGTAGTATCAAGACTAGCGGGGGGGAGCTCCTACAATGAGCAGTTCTTC. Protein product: CASSVVSRLAGGSSYNEQFF.

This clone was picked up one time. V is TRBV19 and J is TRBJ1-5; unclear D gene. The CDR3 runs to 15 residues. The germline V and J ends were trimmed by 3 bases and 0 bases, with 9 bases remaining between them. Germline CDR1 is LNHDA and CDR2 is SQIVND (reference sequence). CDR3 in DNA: TGTGCCAGTAGTATGTCCCGGTATAGCAATCAGCCCCAGCATTTT. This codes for CASSMSRYSNQPQHF.

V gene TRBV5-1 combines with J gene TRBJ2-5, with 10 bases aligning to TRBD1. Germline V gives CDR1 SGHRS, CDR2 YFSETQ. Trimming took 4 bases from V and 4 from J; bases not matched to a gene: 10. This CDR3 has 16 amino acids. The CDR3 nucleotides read TGCGCCAGCAGCCACCCTTCCGGGACAGGGGCAGAGACCCAGTACTTC. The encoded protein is CASSHPSGTGAETQYF. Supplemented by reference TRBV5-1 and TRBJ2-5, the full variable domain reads KAGVTQTPRYLIKTRGQQVTLSCSPISGHRSVSWYQQTPGQGLQFLFEYFSETQRNKGNFPGRFSGRQFSNSRSEMNVSTLELGDSALYLCASSHPSGTGAETQYFGPGTRLLVL.

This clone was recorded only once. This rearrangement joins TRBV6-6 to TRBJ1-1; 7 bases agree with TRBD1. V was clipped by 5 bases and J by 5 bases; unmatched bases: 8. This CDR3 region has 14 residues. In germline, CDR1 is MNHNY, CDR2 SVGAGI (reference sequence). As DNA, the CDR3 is TGTGCCAGCAGTACCCAGGGGGTCAGAACTGAAGCTTTCTTT. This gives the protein CASSTQGVRTEAFF.

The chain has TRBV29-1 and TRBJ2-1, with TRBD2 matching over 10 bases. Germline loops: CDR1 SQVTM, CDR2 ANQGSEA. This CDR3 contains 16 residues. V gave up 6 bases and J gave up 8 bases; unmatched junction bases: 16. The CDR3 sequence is CSVDSFSTSGTHEQFF. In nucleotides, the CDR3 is TGCAGCGTCGACTCATTTAGTACTAGCGGGACCCATGAGCAGTTCTTC.

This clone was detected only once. CDR3 residues: CASSLGASQGWLNNEQFF. CDR3 coding DNA: TGTGCCAGCAGCCTAGGAGCTTCACAGGGGTGGTTGAACAATGAGCAGTTCTTC. This chain links TRBV3-1 (or the pseudogene TRBV3-2) with TRBJ2-1; 7 nucleotides match TRBD1. The V gene end was trimmed by 4 bases and the J gene end by 5 bases; junction bases not matched to a gene: 17. The CDR3 length is 18 residues. Germline V gives CDR1 LGHDT, CDR2 YNNKEL (reference sequence).

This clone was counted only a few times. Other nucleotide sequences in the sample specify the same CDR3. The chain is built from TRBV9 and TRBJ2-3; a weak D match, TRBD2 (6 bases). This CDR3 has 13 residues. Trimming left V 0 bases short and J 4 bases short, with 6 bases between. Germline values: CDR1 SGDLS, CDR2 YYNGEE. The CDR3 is CASSVAGADTQYF. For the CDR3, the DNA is TGTGCCAGCAGCGTAGCGGGGGCAGATACGCAGTATTTT.

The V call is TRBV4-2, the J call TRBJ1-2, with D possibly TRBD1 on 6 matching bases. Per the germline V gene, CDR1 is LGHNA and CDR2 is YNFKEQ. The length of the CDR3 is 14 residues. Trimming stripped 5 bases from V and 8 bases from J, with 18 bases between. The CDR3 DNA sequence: TGTGCCAGCAGCTTTCAGGGGTTTGAGGGCGGCTACACCTTC. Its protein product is CASSFQGFEGGYTF.

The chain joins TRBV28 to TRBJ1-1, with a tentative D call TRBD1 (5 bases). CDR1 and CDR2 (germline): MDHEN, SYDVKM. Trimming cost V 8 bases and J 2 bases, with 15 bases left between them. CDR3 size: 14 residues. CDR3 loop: CASRGGGTNTEAFF. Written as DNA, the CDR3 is TGTGCCAGCCGAGGCGGGGGTACAAACACTGAAGCTTTCTTT.

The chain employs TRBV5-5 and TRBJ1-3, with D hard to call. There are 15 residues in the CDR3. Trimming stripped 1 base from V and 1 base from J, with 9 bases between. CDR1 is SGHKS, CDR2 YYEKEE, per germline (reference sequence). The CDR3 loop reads CASSLPASSGNTIYF. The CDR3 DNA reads TGTGCCAGCAGCTTGCCAGCCTCTTCTGGAAACACCATATATTTT.